A selection of T cell receptor beta chains follows, all from one sample in a study of cytomegalovirus exposure and HLA in healthy donors. Assay: immunoSEQ multiplex PCR; the TCRdb copy retains only in-frame clones and omits some. Among some 260,000 clones listed, roughly nine tenths were seen once. The sample comprised PBMCs. The receptor set was obtained from a man younger than 35 in good health and CMV-seropositive. The CDR3 runs from the conserved cysteine through the conserved F or W. The order of the fields is CDR3 length, D gene, V gene, J gene, clone size, CDR3 DNA, CDR3 protein. A D gene is named only where the DNA matches it firmly. For some rows the clone size is stated as once, few or many, or as a class when expanded; others skip it.

>13|NA|TRBV29-1|TRBJ2-7|NA
TGCAGCGTTGAATTTGGGGGAACCTACGAGCAGTACTTC
CSVEFGGTYEQYF
>14|NA|TRBV6-1|TRBJ1-5|NA
TGTGCCAGCAGTGATGGGCATAGCAATCAGCCCCAGCATTTT
CASSDGHSNQPQHF
>12|NA|TRBV5-1|TRBJ2-5|many
TGCGCCAGCACTGACAGCCAAGAGACCCAGTACTTC
CASTDSQETQYF
>14|NA|TRBV5-6|TRBJ1-1|NA
TGTGCCAGCAGCCAGCCCGGGACTCACACTGAAGCTTTCTTT
CASSQPGTHTEAFF
>13|NA|TRBV5-5|TRBJ1-1|NA
TGTGCCAGCAGCCACCGACAGAACACTGAAGCTTTCTTT
CASSHRQNTEAFF
>15|TRBD1|TRBV4-3|TRBJ2-1|NA
TGCGCCAGCAGTGGTGAGGGGGCGCCATACAATGAGCAGTTCTTC
CASSGEGAPYNEQFF
>18|NA|TRBV4-1|TRBJ1-1|NA
TGCGCCAGCAGCCAAAGGGGACTCCTGCCCCCGCGGAACACTGAAGCTTTCTTT
CASSQRGLLPPRNTEAFF
>15|TRBD1|TRBV28|TRBJ1-2|NA
TGTGCCAGCAATCCTCGGACAGGGGGCGCCGGAGGCTACACCTTC
CASNPRTGGAGGYTF
>15|NA|TRBV11-2|TRBJ2-7|NA
TGTGCCAGCAGCTTAGTTTCAGGGAGCTCCTACGAGCAGTACTTC
CASSLVSGSSYEQYF
>13|TRBD1|TRBV6-1|TRBJ2-4|NA
TGTGCCAGCAGAAGACAGGGGTTGAACATTCAGTACTTC
CASRRQGLNIQYF
>14|NA|TRBV27|TRBJ1-1|NA
TGTGCCAGCAGGGCCGGTGGGATTGGCACTGAAGCTTTCTTT
CASRAGGIGTEAFF
>17|NA|TRBV15|TRBJ1-5|NA
TGTGCCACCAGCAGAGAGGGAGAGGGAAATAGCAATCAGCCCCAGCATTTT
CATSREGEGNSNQPQHF
>14|TRBD1|TRBV6-6|TRBJ2-5|NA
TGTGCCAGCAGTACCGACAGGGGGCGAGAGACCCAGTACTTC
CASSTDRGRETQYF
>14|TRBD2|TRBV28|TRBJ2-2|NA
TGTGCCAGCAGTCGGGCGGGAGGCCCCGGGGAGCTGTTTTTT
CASSRAGGPGELFF
>17|TRBD2|TRBV6-1|TRBJ2-5|NA
TGTGCCAGCAGTGAAGCTTGGGGGGGTGGGTACCAAGAGACCCAGTACTTC
CASSEAWGGGYQETQYF
>14|NA|TRBV6-5|TRBJ1-5|NA
TGTGCCAGCAGTTACTCGTCGGTGGACCAGCCCCAGCATTTT
CASSYSSVDQPQHF
>12|NA|TRBV18|TRBJ2-7|few
TGTGCCAGCTCACCGGGAAGGTACGAGCAGTACTTC
CASSPGRYEQYF
>12|NA|TRBV6-5|TRBJ2-1|NA
TGTGCCAGCAGTCCCCCGAGTCCTGAGCAGTTCTTC
CASSPPSPEQFF
>14|TRBD2|TRBV7-6|TRBJ2-7|NA
TGTGCCAGCAGCGCCGGGACTAGCAGCTACGAGCAGTACTTC
CASSAGTSSYEQYF
>12|NA|TRBV7-8|TRBJ2-7|NA
TGTGCCAGCAGCCCCTCAGGTTCTGAGCAGTACTTC
CASSPSGSEQYF
>14|NA|TRBV7-9|TRBJ2-7|once
TGTGCCAGCAGCAGGGCCTTAAATGGGGACGAGCAGTACTTC
CASSRALNGDEQYF
>15|NA|TRBV5-1|TRBJ1-5|NA
TGCGCCAGCAGCTTGGATGGGGACCGCAATCAGCCCCAGCATTTT
CASSLDGDRNQPQHF
>16|TRBD2|TRBV5-1|TRBJ2-1|NA
TGCGCCAGCAGACCCGGGGGTAGCGGGAGGTACAATGAGCAGTTCTTC
CASRPGGSGRYNEQFF
>16|TRBD2|TRBV9|TRBJ2-7|NA
TGTGCCAGCAGCCCTAAAGGGGCTAGCGGGAAGTACGAGCAGTACTTC
CASSPKGASGKYEQYF
>13|NA|TRBV9|TRBJ2-1|NA
TGTGCCAGCAGCGTAGTGAGCGGGAATGAGCAGTTCTTC
CASSVVSGNEQFF
>15|NA|TRBV27|TRBJ1-4|once
TGTGCCAGCGGCAAATCGGGGGTTCCTAATGAAAAACTGTTTTTT
CASGKSGVPNEKLFF
>15|NA|TRBV2|TRBJ1-4|NA
TGTGCCAGCAGCCGTAGACAGACAACTAATGAAAAACTGTTTTTT
CASSRRQTTNEKLFF
>15|NA|TRBV6-4|TRBJ1-5|few
TGTGCCAGCAGTGACTCAGGGCAGGGGAAACAGCCCCAGCATTTT
CASSDSGQGKQPQHF
>14|TRBD1|TRBV6-6|TRBJ2-7|NA
TGTGCCAGCAGCCCCGGGACAGGGGTCTACGAGCAGTACTTC
CASSPGTGVYEQYF
>15|TRBD1|TRBV5-1|TRBJ2-4|once
TGCGCCAGCAGCTTGACCGGACAGGGGGGAAACATTCAGTACTTC
CASSLTGQGGNIQYF
>11|NA|TRBV5-4|TRBJ2-5|NA
TGTGCCAGCAGCGTTGGGGAGACCCAGTACTTC
CASSVGETQYF
>16|TRBD1|TRBV5-6|TRBJ2-7|NA
TGTGCCAGCAGCTTCCTTGAGGGGGCAGGGGGCCACGAGCAGTACTTC
CASSFLEGAGGHEQYF
>14|NA|TRBV27|TRBJ2-2|NA
TGTGCCAGCAGTTTGGAGCCGACCACCGGGGAGCTGTTTTTT
CASSLEPTTGELFF
>14|NA|TRBV10-3|TRBJ1-2|NA
TGTGCCATCAGTGAGTCGGGGCAGGCCTATGGCTACACCTTC
CAISESGQAYGYTF
>13|NA|TRBV7-9|TRBJ2-7|NA
TGTGCCAGCAGCTTAGTCCCCTCAATTGAGCAGTACTTC
CASSLVPSIEQYF
>13|TRBD1|TRBV29-1|TRBJ1-2|once
TGCAGCGTTGTCGGGACAGAGGACTATGGCTACACCTTC
CSVVGTEDYGYTF
>17|TRBD2|TRBV4-1|TRBJ2-4|NA
TGCGCCAGCAGCCAAGGTCGACTAGCGGGAGCCAAAAACATTCAGTACTTC
CASSQGRLAGAKNIQYF
>14|TRBD2|TRBV7-9|TRBJ2-7|NA
TGTGCCAGCAGTACGACTAGCGGGAGCTACGAGCAGTACTTC
CASSTTSGSYEQYF
>14|NA|TRBV6-1|TRBJ1-5|NA
TGTGCCAGCAGTTTGGGAGGCAGCAATCAGCCCCAGCATTTT
CASSLGGSNQPQHF
>13|TRBD1|TRBV7-9|TRBJ1-2|NA
TGTGCCAGCAGCCGTAACCAGGGGGATGGCTACACCTTC
CASSRNQGDGYTF
>15|TRBD1|TRBV6-1|TRBJ1-1|NA
TGTGCCAGCAGTGAATCGGGCAGGGGGGGAACTGAAGCTTTCTTT
CASSESGRGGTEAFF
>15|NA|TRBV18|TRBJ2-1|NA
TGTGCCAGCTCACAACAGGGAAGCTCCTACAATGAGCAGTTCTTC
CASSQQGSSYNEQFF
>14|NA|TRBV4-1|TRBJ1-1|NA
TGCGCCAGCAGCCAAGTATCGAGAGTCCTGCCAGCTTTCTTT
CASSQVSRVLPAFF
>13|NA|TRBV5-1|TRBJ1-4|NA
TGCGCCAGCAGACGCAACAGTAATGAAAAACTGTTTTTT
CASRRNSNEKLFF
>17|NA|TRBV7-9|TRBJ1-2|NA
TGTGCCAGCAGCTTAGCCGCAGGGACTCGTCGGGTCTATGGCTACACCTTC
CASSLAAGTRRVYGYTF
>9|NA|TRBV2|TRBJ1-2|NA
TGTGCCAGCAGGGATGGCTACACCTTC
CASRDGYTF
>14|TRBD2|TRBV9|TRBJ2-1|NA
TGTGCCAGCAGCTCCGGGACTAGTTACAATGAGCAGTTCTTC
CASSSGTSYNEQFF
>15|NA|TRBV5-1|TRBJ2-5|NA
TGCGCCAGCAGCTTGGCCGTCGGGGGCGGCGAGACCCAGTACTTC
CASSLAVGGGETQYF
>16|TRBD2|TRBV6-4|TRBJ2-3|NA
TGTGCCAGCAGTCCTCATTCTGGGGGGGGCACAGATACGCAGTATTTT
CASSPHSGGGTDTQYF
>14|NA|TRBV9|TRBJ1-1|NA
TGTGCCAGCAGCGTAGGGGCAGGCTACACTGAAGCTTTCTTT
CASSVGAGYTEAFF